The 25 T cell receptor beta chains reported below all come from one sample, sequenced in a study of blood T cell repertoires in COVID-19. Sequencing used immunoSEQ multiplex PCR; TCRdb keeps in-frame clones, though not all of them. The sample lists 100,000 to 150,000 clones, around 83% occurring once. The source material was peripheral blood. These receptors were collected from an older man with active or convalescent COVID-19.

V is TRBV7-2 and J is TRBJ1-5; TRBD1 matches 8 bases. V was pared by 2 bases and J by 6 bases, with 3 bases of the junction left unmatched. Germline CDR1 SGHTA, CDR2 FQGNSA. The length of the CDR3 is 14 residues. CDR3 sequence: CASSLRGQGQPQHF. In DNA, the CDR3 is TGTGCCAGCAGCTTAAGAGGACAGGGTCAGCCCCAGCATTTT.

The V call is TRBV12-5, the J call TRBJ1-3; 11 nucleotides match TRBD1. From germline, CDR1 is LGHNT and CDR2 FRNRAP. CDR3 length: 16 residues. The ends lost 6 bases at V and 0 bases at J; junction bases unmatched: 4. CDR3 sequence: CASGSGQGVSGNTIYF. As DNA, the CDR3 is TGTGCTAGTGGATCGGGACAGGGGGTCTCTGGAAACACCATATATTTT.

J is TRBJ1-2 and V is TRBV5-6; TRBD1 aligns across 8 bases. The length of the CDR3 is 14 residues. V shed 6 bases, J shed 6 bases, and the junction held 10 bases outside the gene matches. CDR1 is SGHDT, CDR2 YYEEEE, per germline. The CDR3 sequence is CASTYGDRLNGYTF. CDR3 sequence (DNA): TGTGCCAGCACCTACGGGGACAGGTTGAATGGCTACACCTTC. Combining the CDR3 with reference TRBV5-6 and TRBJ1-2 gives the whole variable domain DAGVTQSPTHLIKTRGQQVTLRCSPKSGHDTVSWYQQALGQGPQFIFQYYEEEERQRGNFPDRFSGHQFPNYSSELNVNALLLGDSALYLCASTYGDRLNGYTFGSGTRLTVV.

The chain has TRBV14 and TRBJ2-7; D is possibly TRBD1 (6 bases). This CDR3 spans 18 amino acids. Germline loops: CDR1 SGHDN, CDR2 FVKESK. V dropped 0 bases and J dropped 5 bases, with 23 bases sitting between them. In DNA form, the CDR3 reads TGTGCCAGCAGCCAAGATGGAGCAACCACAGGGATTGGGAACGAGCAGTACTTC. Translated, it gives CASSQDGATTGIGNEQYF. Variable domain in full (rest from reference TRBV14 and TRBJ2-7): EAGVTQFPSHSVIEKGQTVTLRCDPISGHDNLYWYRRVMGKEIKFLLHFVKESKQDESGMPNNRFLAERTGGTYSTLKVQPAELEDSGVYFCASSQDGATTGIGNEQYFGPGTRLTVT.

CDR3 in DNA: TGCGCCAGCAGCCAAATGACAGGGGGAGGTGAAAAACTGTTTTTT. Translated: CASSQMTGGGEKLFF. This chain links TRBV4-3 with TRBJ1-4; 9 nucleotides line up with TRBD1. Germline CDR1 LGHNA, CDR2 YSLEER. This CDR3 comprises 15 residues. The trim removed 2 bases at V and 7 bases at J, leaving 5 bases unmatched.

The chain joins TRBV5-1 to TRBJ2-1, with D perhaps matching TRBD2 (6 bases). CDR3 length equals 12 residues. Germline CDR1 reads SGHRS; CDR2 reads YFSETQ. Trimming took 2 bases from V and 6 from J, leaving 6 bases between them. The CDR3 region is CASSFGGNEQFF. The CDR3 coding sequence is TGCGCCAGCAGCTTCGGGGGCAATGAGCAGTTCTTC.

The V call is TRBV3-1 (or the pseudogene TRBV3-2), the J call TRBJ2-6; the D is unclear. CDR1 and CDR2 (germline): LGHDT, YNNKEL (reference sequence). The CDR3 extends over 14 amino acids. V lost 0 bases and J lost 2, with 2 bases in between. CDR3 sequence reads: CASSQDTGANVLTF. The CDR3, as DNA: TGTGCCAGCAGCCAAGATACTGGGGCCAACGTCCTGACTTTC.

This chain joins TRBV27 and TRBJ2-6, with 10 bases matching TRBD2. Germline assignment: CDR1 MNHEY and CDR2 SMNVEV (reference sequence). The CDR3 covers 22 residues. V lost 1 base, J lost 1 base, and 16 bases stayed unmatched. The chain's CDR3 is CASSLLSSGGAYTTSGANVLTF. The DNA for the CDR3 is TGTGCCAGCAGTTTATTATCTAGCGGGGGCGCCTACACCACTTCTGGGGCCAACGTCCTGACTTTC.

The V call is TRBV4-3, the J call TRBJ2-7; tentatively, D is TRBD1 (6 bases). V was trimmed by 0 bases and J by 6 bases, leaving 12 bases between them. The CDR3 length is 14 residues. Germline V gene lookup returns CDR1 LGHNA and CDR2 YSLEER. This CDR3 reads CASSQETGVGEQYF. The CDR3 nucleotides read TGCGCCAGCAGCCAAGAGACAGGAGTCGGCGAGCAGTACTTC.

The CDR3 coding sequence is TGTGCCAGTAGTGGAGGACCGGGAGCTGGAAACACCATATATTTT. Amino acids: CASSGGPGAGNTIYF. The rearrangement links TRBV19 to TRBJ1-3; no clear D gene. The V end was cut by 5 bases, the J end by 2 bases, with 13 bases between. The CDR3 is 15 amino acids. Germline assignment: CDR1 LNHDA and CDR2 SQIVND (reference sequence).

There are a few counts of this clone. V is TRBV7-9 and J is TRBJ1-2; D is unclear. The germline V and J ends were trimmed by 5 bases and 6 bases, with 16 bases remaining between them. CDR1 and CDR2 from the germline V gene are SEHNR and FQNEAQ (reference sequence). This CDR3 contains 14 residues. CDR3 in amino acids: CASSPTAWRNGYTF. CDR3 nucleotides: TGTGCCAGCAGCCCGACCGCCTGGAGGAATGGCTACACCTTC.

This chain joins TRBV4-2 and TRBJ2-3; 9 bases line up with TRBD1. Germline V gene sequence: CDR1 LGHNA, CDR2 YNFKEQ. Trimming removed 4 bases from V and 1 base from J; junction bases left unmatched: 6. There are 16 residues in the CDR3. The chain's CDR3 is CASSPDRGEGTDTQYF. The CDR3 bases are TGTGCCAGCAGCCCTGACAGGGGGGAGGGCACAGATACGCAGTATTTT.

This clone occurred a few times. The sample contains more than one DNA sequence encoding this CDR3. The chain combines TRBV19 with TRBJ1-6; no clear D. The CDR3 extends over 14 amino acids. V was clipped by 3 bases and J by 8 bases, with 11 bases between them. The germline V gene has CDR1 LNHDA and CDR2 SQIVND (reference sequence). The chain's CDR3 is CASSITGEDSPLHF. The CDR3, as DNA: TGTGCCAGTAGTATTACCGGGGAAGATTCACCCCTCCACTTT.

This rearrangement joins TRBV10-3 to TRBJ2-7, with D tentatively TRBD1 (6 bases). This CDR3 is built from 13 residues. The germline CDR1 and CDR2 sequences are ENHRY and SYGVKD. V dropped 3 bases and J dropped 6 bases, with 12 bases sitting between them. The CDR3: CAISDSDSVEQYF. CDR3 nucleotides: TGTGCCATCAGTGACTCGGACAGTGTCGAGCAGTACTTC.

The gene calls are TRBV12-3 or TRBV12-4 and TRBJ2-5; a weak D match, TRBD2 (6 bases). Trimming took off 5 bases at V and 2 bases at J, with 9 bases between the two ends. The CDR3 is 13 amino acids. CDR3 amino acids: CASSTGRQETQYF. The CDR3, as DNA: TGTGCCAGCAGTACGGGGAGGCAAGAGACCCAGTACTTC.

The chain carries TRBV28 and TRBJ2-2, with no clear D. V dropped 8 bases and J dropped 11 bases, with 12 bases sitting between them. This CDR3 is built from 11 residues. Looked up from germline, CDR1 is MDHEN and CDR2 is SYDVKM. In nucleotides, the CDR3 is TGTGCCAGCGCCGACCGACTTGAGCTGTTTTTT. This gives the protein CASADRLELFF.

The chain links TRBV6-2 or TRBV6-3 to TRBJ1-2; 9 nucleotides align to TRBD1. This CDR3 contains 16 residues. Germline assignment: CDR1 MNHEY and CDR2 SVGEGT. Trimming took 6 bases from V and 5 from J; bases not matched to a gene: 13. The CDR3 loop is CASSRTGQGNLYGYTF. The CDR3 coding sequence is TGTGCCAGCAGCCGAACTGGACAGGGGAATTTATATGGCTACACCTTC.

The chain carries TRBV2 and TRBJ1-1; D might be TRBD1 (5 bases). Germline CDR1 SNHLY, CDR2 FYNNEI. The V and J ends lost 1 base and 5 bases respectively, with 11 bases between them. This CDR3 contains 14 residues. The CDR3 sequence is CASSEEIRGTEAFF. The CDR3 DNA sequence: TGTGCCAGCAGTGAAGAAATCCGGGGGACTGAAGCTTTCTTT.

The chain recombines TRBV5-4 with TRBJ2-3; D remains ambiguous. The germline V gene encodes CDR1 SGHNT and CDR2 YYREEE (reference sequence). The CDR3 covers 16 residues. Trimming removed 4 bases at V and 2 bases at J, with 17 bases between. CDR3 nucleotides: TGTGCCAGCAGCCCCCAGAGCGACTCCTCCACAGATACGCAGTATTTT. This encodes CASSPQSDSSTDTQYF.

The chain recombines TRBV11-2 with TRBJ1-2; D ambiguous. CDR3 length: 13 amino acids. V lost 1 base and J 6 bases, leaving 9 bases between the germline ends. Per germline, CDR1 SGHAT and CDR2 FQNNGV. CDR3 loop: CASSLGAVDGYTF. Written as DNA, the CDR3 is TGTGCCAGCAGCTTAGGGGCAGTGGATGGCTACACCTTC.

V usage is TRBV9 and J usage is TRBJ2-2; 8 bases line up with TRBD2. Germline assignment: CDR1 SGDLS and CDR2 YYNGEE. V lost 2 bases to trimming and J lost 8 bases; unmatched junction nucleotides: 2. The CDR3 is made up of 13 amino acids. The CDR3 is CASSVPSGGELFF. The CDR3 nucleotides read TGTGCCAGCAGCGTCCCTAGCGGGGGGGAGCTGTTTTTT.

The V call is TRBV5-6, the J call TRBJ2-2, with D possibly TRBD2 on 6 matching bases. The CDR3 runs to 16 residues. Germline CDR1 is SGHDT and CDR2 is YYEEEE. V lost 4 bases, J lost 5 bases, and 18 bases lay in between. The CDR3 loop is CASSRIWVGGTGELFF. The CDR3 nucleotides read TGTGCCAGCAGCCGCATCTGGGTGGGGGGAACCGGGGAGCTGTTTTTT.

The chain has TRBV7-2 and TRBJ1-2, with TRBD1 matching 8 bases. V shed 3 bases and J 0 bases; nucleotides not matched to a gene: 12. This CDR3 is built from 18 residues. The germline gives CDR1 SGHTA, CDR2 FQGNSA. As DNA, the CDR3 is TGTGCCAGCAGCTTGTTCCCAGGGGGCTGGGGACCTAACTATGGCTACACCTTC. Translated: CASSLFPGGWGPNYGYTF.

This clone was recorded once. The rearrangement uses TRBV19 and TRBJ2-3; TRBD1 is a possible D gene (6 bases). Germline V gene lookup returns CDR1 LNHDA and CDR2 SQIVND (reference sequence). The CDR3 has 15 residues. The V and J ends lost 3 bases and 3 bases respectively, with 13 bases between them. CDR3 in amino acids: CASSILPRGTDTQYF. Written as DNA, the CDR3 is TGTGCCAGTAGTATCCTTCCGAGGGGGACAGATACGCAGTATTTT. Supplemented by reference TRBV19 and TRBJ2-3, the full variable domain reads DGGITQSPKYLFRKEGQNVTLSCEQNLNHDAMYWYRQDPGQGLRLIYYSQIVNDFQKGDIAEGYSVSREKKESFPLTVTSAQKNPTAFYLCASSILPRGTDTQYFGPGTRLTVL.

This sequence joins TRBV6-4 and TRBJ2-3; the match to TRBD2 covers 11 bases. The germline V gene has CDR1 MRHNA and CDR2 SNTAGT. J lost 4 bases, V lost 5 bases, and 2 bases had no gene match. The CDR3 length is 14 residues. CDR3 sequence (DNA): TGTGCCAGCAGTCCTAGCGGGGGGCCAGATACGCAGTATTTT. Translation: CASSPSGGPDTQYF.